This T cell receptor beta chain was identified during a study of cytomegalovirus exposure and HLA in healthy donors. Study conclusions and caveats: An observed cluster of highly shared sequence variants was recorded as a likely sequencing artifact.

This CDR3 spans 14 amino acids. The V and J ends lost 4 bases and 0 bases, in that order; junction bases with no gene match: 1. Germline V gene sequence: CDR1 SGHDT, CDR2 YYEEEE. This clone appeared once. The antigen is unknown. Amplification used 60 Vbeta primers and 13 Jbeta primers. The table came from immunoSEQ multiplex PCR; TCRdb's copy has only in-frame clones and leaves some out. The table shows approximately 130,000 clones, with approximately 80% occurring only once. Sequencing was done on a sample of PBMCs. V gene TRBV5-6 combines with J gene TRBJ2-5, with 9 bases fitting TRBD2. This TCR was recovered from a woman aged 40 to 50 in good health and CMV-seronegative. The CDR3 loop is CASSSGGYQETQYF. Here the CDR3 DNA reads TGTGCCAGCAGCAGCGGGGGGTACCAAGAGACCCAGTACTTC.